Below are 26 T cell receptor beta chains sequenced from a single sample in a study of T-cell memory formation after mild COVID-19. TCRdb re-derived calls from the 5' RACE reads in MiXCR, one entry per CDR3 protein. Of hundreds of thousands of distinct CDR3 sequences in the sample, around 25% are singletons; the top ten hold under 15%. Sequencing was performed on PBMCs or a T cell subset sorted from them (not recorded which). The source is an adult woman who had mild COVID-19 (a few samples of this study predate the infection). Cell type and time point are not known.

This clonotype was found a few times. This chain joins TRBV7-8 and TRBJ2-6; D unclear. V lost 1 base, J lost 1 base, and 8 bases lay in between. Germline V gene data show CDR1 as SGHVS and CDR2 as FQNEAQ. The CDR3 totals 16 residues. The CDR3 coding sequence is TGTGCCAGCAGCTTAGTCTTACAATCTGGGGCCAACGTCCTGACTTTC. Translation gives CASSLVLQSGANVLTF.

This CDR3 reads CASSLEPSNQPQHF. CDR3 in DNA: TGTGCCAGCAGCTTAGAACCTAGCAATCAGCCCCAGCATTTT. The chain combines TRBV7-9 with TRBJ1-5; D not certain. Trimming left V 1 base short and J 0 bases short, with 4 bases between. The germline gives CDR1 SEHNR, CDR2 FQNEAQ (reference sequence). The CDR3 runs 14 residues.

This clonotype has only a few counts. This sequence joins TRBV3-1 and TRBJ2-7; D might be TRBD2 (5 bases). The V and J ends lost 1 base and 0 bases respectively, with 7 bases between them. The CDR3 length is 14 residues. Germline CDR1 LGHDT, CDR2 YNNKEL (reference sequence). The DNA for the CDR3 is TGTGCCAGCAGCCAAGCGGGGAACTCCTACGAGCAGTACTTC. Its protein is CASSQAGNSYEQYF.

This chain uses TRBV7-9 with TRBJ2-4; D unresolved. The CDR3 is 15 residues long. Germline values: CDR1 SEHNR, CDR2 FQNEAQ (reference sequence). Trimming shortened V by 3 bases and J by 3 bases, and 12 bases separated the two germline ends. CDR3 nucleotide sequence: TGTGCCAGCAGCTTGGGTTTGTCGGACAAAAACATTCAGTACTTC. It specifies CASSLGLSDKNIQYF.

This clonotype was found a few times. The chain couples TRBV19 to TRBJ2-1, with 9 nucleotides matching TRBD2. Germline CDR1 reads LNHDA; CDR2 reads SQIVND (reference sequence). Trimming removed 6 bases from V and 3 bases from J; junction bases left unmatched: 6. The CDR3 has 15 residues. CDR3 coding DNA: TGTGCCAGTAGCACCGGGACTAGCAGCTACAATGAGCAGTTCTTC. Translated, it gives CASSTGTSSYNEQFF.

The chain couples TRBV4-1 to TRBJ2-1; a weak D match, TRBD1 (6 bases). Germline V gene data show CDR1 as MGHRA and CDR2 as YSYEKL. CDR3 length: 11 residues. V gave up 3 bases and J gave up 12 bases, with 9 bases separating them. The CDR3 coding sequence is TGCGCCAGCAGCCAGGGGGCTCGGCAGTTCTTC. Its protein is CASSQGARQFF.

CDR3 bases: TGTGCCAGCAGCTTGCAAGAGAGTGAGCAGTTCTTC. Amino acids: CASSLQESEQFF. The gene calls are TRBV5-6 and TRBJ2-1; the D is unclear. V dropped 1 base and J dropped 9 bases, with 8 bases sitting between them. Per the germline V gene, CDR1 is SGHDT and CDR2 is YYEEEE. This CDR3 is 12 amino acids long.

The CDR3 is CSAYRGGYTF. The CDR3 region has the DNA TGCAGCGCCTACAGGGGCGGCTACACCTTC. The rearrangement links TRBV29-1 to TRBJ1-2, with TRBD1 matching 7 bases. Looked up from germline, CDR1 is SQVTM and CDR2 is ANQGSEA. Germline trimming cut 7 bases from V and 8 bases from J; bases unmatched to any gene: 4. The CDR3 length is 10 residues.

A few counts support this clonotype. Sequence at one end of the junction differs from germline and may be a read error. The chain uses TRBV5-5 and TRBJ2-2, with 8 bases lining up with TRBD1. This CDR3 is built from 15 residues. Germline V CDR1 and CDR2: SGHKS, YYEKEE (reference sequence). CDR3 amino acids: CARSFGTGISGELFF. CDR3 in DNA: TGTGCCAGAAGCTTCGGGACAGGAATCTCCGGGGAGCTGTTTTTT.

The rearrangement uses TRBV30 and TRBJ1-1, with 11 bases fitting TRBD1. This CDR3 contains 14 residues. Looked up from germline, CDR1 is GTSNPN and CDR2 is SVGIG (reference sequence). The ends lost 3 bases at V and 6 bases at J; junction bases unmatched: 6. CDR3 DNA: TGTGCCTGGAGCAGGACAGGGGGCAGGGCTGAAGCTTTCTTT. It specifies CAWSRTGGRAEAFF.

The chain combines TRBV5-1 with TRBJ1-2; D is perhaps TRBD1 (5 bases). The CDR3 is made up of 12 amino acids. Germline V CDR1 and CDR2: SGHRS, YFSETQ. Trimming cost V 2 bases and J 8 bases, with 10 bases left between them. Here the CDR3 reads CASSFSGNGYTF. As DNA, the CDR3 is TGCGCCAGCAGCTTTTCAGGGAACGGCTACACCTTC.

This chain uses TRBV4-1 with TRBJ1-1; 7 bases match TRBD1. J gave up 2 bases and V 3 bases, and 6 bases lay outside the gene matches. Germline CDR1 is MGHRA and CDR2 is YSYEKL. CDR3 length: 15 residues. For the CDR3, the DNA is TGCGCCAGCAGCCATTCGGACAGGCCCAACACTGAAGCTTTCTTT. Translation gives CASSHSDRPNTEAFF.

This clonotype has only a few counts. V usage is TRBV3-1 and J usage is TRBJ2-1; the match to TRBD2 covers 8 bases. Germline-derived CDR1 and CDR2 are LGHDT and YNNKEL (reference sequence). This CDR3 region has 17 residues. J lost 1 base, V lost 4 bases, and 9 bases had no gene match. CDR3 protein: CASSRPLAGRSYNEQFF. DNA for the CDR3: TGTGCCAGCAGCCGTCCCTTAGCGGGGAGGTCCTACAATGAGCAGTTCTTC.

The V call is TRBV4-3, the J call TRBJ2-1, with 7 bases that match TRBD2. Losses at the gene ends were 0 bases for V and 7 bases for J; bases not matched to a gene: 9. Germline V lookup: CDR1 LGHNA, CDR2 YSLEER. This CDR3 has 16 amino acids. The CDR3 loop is CASSQDRIGLGNEQFF. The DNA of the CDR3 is TGCGCCAGCAGCCAAGATCGGATAGGACTAGGGAATGAGCAGTTCTTC.

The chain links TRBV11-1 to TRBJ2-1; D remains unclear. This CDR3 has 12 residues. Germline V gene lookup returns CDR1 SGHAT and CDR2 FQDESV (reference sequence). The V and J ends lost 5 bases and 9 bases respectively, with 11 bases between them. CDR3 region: CASSPPTVEQFF. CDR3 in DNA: TGTGCCAGCAGCCCTCCGACGGTTGAGCAGTTCTTC.

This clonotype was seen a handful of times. The CDR3 here is CASTQHRGATDTQYF. CDR3 coding DNA: TGTGCCAGCACCCAACACAGAGGAGCCACAGATACGCAGTATTTT. The chain has TRBV12-3 or TRBV12-4 and TRBJ2-3; no firm D call. Trimming took off 7 bases at V and 2 bases at J, with 16 bases between the two ends. The CDR3 totals 15 residues.

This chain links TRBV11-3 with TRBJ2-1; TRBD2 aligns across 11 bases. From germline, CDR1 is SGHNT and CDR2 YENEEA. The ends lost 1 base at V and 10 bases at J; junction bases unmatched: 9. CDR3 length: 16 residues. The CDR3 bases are TGTGCCAGCAGCTTAGGTGTCGCTAGCGGGGGGCGGGAGCAGTTCTTC. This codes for CASSLGVASGGREQFF.

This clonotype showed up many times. The CDR3, as DNA: TGCAGTGCTGTAGGGAACACTGAAGCTTTCTTT. It codes for CSAVGNTEAFF. This chain uses TRBV20-1 with TRBJ1-1; D is unclear. Germline V gene sequence: CDR1 DFQATT, CDR2 SNEGSKA (reference sequence). The CDR3 contains 11 residues. Trimming stripped 5 bases from V and 1 base from J, with 5 bases between.

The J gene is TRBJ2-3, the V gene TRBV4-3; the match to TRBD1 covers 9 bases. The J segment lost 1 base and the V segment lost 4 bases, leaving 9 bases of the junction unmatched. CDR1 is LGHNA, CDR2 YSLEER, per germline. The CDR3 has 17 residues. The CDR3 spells CASSRLTRDRGTDTQYF. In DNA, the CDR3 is TGCGCCAGCAGCCGACTGACCCGGGACAGGGGCACAGATACGCAGTATTTT.

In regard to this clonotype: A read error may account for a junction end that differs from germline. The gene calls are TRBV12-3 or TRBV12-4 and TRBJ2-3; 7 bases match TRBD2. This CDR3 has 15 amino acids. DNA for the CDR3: TGTGCCAGCAGCTTAGCGGGCTGGGGCACAGATACGCAGTATTTT. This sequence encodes CASSLAGWGTDTQYF.

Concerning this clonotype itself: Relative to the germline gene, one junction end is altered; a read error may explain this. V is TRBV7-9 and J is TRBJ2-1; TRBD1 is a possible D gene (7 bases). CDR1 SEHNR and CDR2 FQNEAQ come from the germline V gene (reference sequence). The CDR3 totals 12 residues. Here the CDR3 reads CASSDGSGSGGF. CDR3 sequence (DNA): TGTGCCAGCAGCGACGGGAGTGGGTCAGGGGGCTTC. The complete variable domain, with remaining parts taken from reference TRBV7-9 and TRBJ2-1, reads DTGVSQNPRHKITKRGQNVTFRCDPISEHNRLYWYRQTLGQGPEFLTYFQNEAQLEKSRLLSDRFSAERPKGSFSTLEIQRTEQGDSAMYLCASSDGSGSGGFGPGTRLTVL.

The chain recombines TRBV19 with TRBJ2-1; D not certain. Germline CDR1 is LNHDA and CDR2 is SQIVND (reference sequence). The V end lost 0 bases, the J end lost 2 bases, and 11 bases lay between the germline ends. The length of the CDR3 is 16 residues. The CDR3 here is CASSIDGVAPYNEQFF. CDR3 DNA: TGTGCCAGTAGTATAGATGGAGTAGCCCCCTACAATGAGCAGTTCTTC.

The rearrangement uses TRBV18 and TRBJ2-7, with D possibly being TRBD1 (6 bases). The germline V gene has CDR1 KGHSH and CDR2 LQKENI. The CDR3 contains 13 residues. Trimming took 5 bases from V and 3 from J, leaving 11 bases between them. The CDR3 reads CASSTTGLYEQYF. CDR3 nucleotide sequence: TGTGCCAGCTCAACAACAGGGCTCTACGAGCAGTACTTC.

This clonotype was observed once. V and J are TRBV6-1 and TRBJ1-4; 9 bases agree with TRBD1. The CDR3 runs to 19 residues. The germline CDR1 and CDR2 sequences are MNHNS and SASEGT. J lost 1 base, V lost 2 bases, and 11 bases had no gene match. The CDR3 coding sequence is TGTGCCAGCAGTGAAAGGGGGACAGGGATGAGAGGAACTAATGAAAAACTGTTTTTT. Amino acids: CASSERGTGMRGTNEKLFF.

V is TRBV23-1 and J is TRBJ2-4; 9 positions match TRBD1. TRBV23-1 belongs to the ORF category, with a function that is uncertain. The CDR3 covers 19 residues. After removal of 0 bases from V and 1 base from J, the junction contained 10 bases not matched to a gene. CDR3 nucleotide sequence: TGCGCCAGCAGTCAATCCCCGGGACAGGGTCGACCGGCCAAAAACATTCAGTACTTC. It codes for CASSQSPGQGRPAKNIQYF.

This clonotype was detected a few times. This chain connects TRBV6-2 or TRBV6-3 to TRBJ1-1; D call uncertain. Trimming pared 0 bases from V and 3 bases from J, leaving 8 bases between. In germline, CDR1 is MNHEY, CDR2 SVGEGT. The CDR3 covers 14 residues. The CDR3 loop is CASSYSRGYTEAFF. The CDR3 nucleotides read TGTGCCAGCAGTTACTCGCGGGGTTACACTGAAGCTTTCTTT.